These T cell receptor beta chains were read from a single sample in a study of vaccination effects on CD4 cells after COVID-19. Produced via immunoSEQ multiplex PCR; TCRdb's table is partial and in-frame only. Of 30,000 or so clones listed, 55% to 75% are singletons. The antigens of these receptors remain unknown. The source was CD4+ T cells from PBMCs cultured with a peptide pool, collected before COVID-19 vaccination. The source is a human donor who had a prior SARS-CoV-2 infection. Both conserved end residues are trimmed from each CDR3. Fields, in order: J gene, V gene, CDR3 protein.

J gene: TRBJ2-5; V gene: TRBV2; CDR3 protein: ASSGQGTVTQY
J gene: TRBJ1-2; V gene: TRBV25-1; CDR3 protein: ASSRGQADYGYT
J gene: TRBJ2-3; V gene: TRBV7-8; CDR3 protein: ASSPWGLTSTDTQY
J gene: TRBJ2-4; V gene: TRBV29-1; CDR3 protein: SVEQVAKNIQY
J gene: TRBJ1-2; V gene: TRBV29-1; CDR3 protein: SVGGQGIGYT
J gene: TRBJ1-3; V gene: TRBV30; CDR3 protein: AWSARTRGQEY
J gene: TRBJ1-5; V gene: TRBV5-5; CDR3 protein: ASSLRDSFTYSNQPQH
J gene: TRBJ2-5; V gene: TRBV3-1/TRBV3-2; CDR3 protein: ASRHKRETRETQY
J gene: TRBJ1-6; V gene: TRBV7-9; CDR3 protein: ASSSSLTGVSPLH
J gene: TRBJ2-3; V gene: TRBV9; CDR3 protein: ASSVRDLRADTQY
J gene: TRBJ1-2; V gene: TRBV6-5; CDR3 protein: ASKRRGDYGYT
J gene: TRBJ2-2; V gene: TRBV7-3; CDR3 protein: ASSLTSPSNTGELF
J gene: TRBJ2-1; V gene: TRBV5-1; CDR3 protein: ASSRGSSGGADEQF
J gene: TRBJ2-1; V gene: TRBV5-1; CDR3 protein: ASSLRDPSGEQF
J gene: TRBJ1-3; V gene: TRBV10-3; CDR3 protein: AIGEDPGQGSGNTIY
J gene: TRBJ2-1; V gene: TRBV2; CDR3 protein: ASHGLAFDGEQF
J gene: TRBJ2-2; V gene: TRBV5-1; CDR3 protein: ASSWTAEGELF
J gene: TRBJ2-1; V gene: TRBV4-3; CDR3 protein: ASSHRLAVFGNEQF
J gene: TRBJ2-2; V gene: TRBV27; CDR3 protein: ARPYTGELF
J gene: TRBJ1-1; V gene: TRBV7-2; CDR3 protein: ASSLGKWTEAF
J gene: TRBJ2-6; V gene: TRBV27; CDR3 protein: ASMRGQESGANVLT
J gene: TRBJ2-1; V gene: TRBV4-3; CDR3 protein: ASSPFLEPDNEQF
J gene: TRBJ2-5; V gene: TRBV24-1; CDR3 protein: ATSDSRYGGSGETQY
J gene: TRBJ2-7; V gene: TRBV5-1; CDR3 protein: ASSKVGAGVSEQY
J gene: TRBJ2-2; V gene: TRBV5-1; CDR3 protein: ASSFFWIDRELF
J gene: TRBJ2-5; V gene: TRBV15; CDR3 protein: ATSRLAGGPETQY
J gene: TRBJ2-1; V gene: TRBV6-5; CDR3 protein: ASIPFPRPGEQF
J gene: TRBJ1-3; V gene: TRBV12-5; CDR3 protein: ASGLVNSGNTIY
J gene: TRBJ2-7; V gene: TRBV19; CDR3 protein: ASGDRNYEQY
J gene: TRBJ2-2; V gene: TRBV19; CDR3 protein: ASTRDYNRGLDTGELF
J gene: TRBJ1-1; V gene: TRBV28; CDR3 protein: ASRYREVATEAF
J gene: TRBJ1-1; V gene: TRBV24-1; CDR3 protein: ATRKGDEAF
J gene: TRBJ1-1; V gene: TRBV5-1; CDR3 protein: ASSKDRANTEAF
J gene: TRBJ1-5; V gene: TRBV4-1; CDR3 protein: ASSQVGQGGQPQH
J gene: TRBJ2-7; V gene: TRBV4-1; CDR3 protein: ASSQDARAYEQY